The 30 T cell receptor beta chains reported below all come from one sample, sequenced in a study of identical twins. In TCRdb, the 5' RACE reads were re-called with MiXCR into one record per CDR3 protein. The sample consists of 250,000 or so distinct CDR3 sequences, approximately 11% of them appearing once. In addition, the sample was reused for a study of yellow fever vaccine responses in identical twins.

Material: memory (CD45RO+) T cells sorted from blood. All receptors come from a woman between 18 and 29 years old in good health.

The chain employs TRBV13 and TRBJ2-1; 7 bases map to TRBD1. Germline values: CDR1 PRHDT, CDR2 FYEKMQ (reference sequence). The length of the CDR3 is 14 residues. The V and J ends lost 1 base and 7 bases, in that order; junction bases with no gene match: 4. The CDR3 bases are TGTGCCAGCAGCTTAGACAGGGGAACGAATGAGCAGTTCTTC. Its protein product is CASSLDRGTNEQFF.

The V gene is TRBV5-1, the J gene TRBJ2-3, with D unresolved. Germline CDR1 reads SGHRS; CDR2 reads YFSETQ. V was pared by 1 base and J by 0 bases, with 9 bases between. The CDR3 spans 15 residues. The CDR3 DNA reads TGCGCCAGCAGCTTGCGTGGGGTAAGCACAGATACGCAGTATTTT. Residues: CASSLRGVSTDTQYF.

The chain has TRBV11-3 and TRBJ2-5; no clear D. Trimming cost V 5 bases and J 2 bases, with 15 bases left between them. This CDR3 has 15 residues. Germline V CDR1 and CDR2: SGHNT, YENEEA. Written as DNA, the CDR3 is TGTGCCAGCAGCCTGAGTCAGCCTGGGCAAGAGACCCAGTACTTC. Amino acid sequence: CASSLSQPGQETQYF.

This chain connects TRBV25-1 to TRBJ2-3, with 12 bases aligning to TRBD2. CDR3 length equals 15 residues. Germline V CDR1 and CDR2: MGHDK, SYGVNS. Unmatched junction bases numbered 5, after V lost 4 bases and J lost 6 bases. The CDR3 here is CASSASGRAGDTQYF. The CDR3 bases are TGTGCCAGCAGTGCTAGCGGGAGGGCGGGGGATACGCAGTATTTT.

The V and J genes are TRBV20-1 and TRBJ2-5; perhaps TRBD1 as D (5 bases). CDR3 length equals 16 residues. Germline V gene sequence: CDR1 DFQATT, CDR2 SNEGSKA (reference sequence). V shed 6 bases and J shed 0 bases, with 20 bases lying between them. In DNA, the CDR3 is TGCAGTGCGAAGGGGTTGGAATTGGGATACCAAGAGACCCAGTACTTC. Translation gives CSAKGLELGYQETQYF.

This clonotype was counted only a few times. V gene TRBV29-1 combines with J gene TRBJ2-7; possibly TRBD1 for D (7 bases). This CDR3 is built from 14 residues. Germline CDR1 is SQVTM and CDR2 is ANQGSEA. With 4 bases removed from V and 4 bases from J, the gap between germline ends came to 17 bases. The CDR3 spells CSVGGAGQTYEQYF. The CDR3 nucleotides are TGCAGCGTTGGGGGGGCGGGACAGACATACGAGCAGTACTTC.

This clonotype has at least ten counts. This sequence joins TRBV20-1 and TRBJ1-5; 7 bases fit TRBD1. The CDR3 sequence is 15 residues long. Germline loops: CDR1 DFQATT, CDR2 SNEGSKA (reference sequence). Trimming cost V 3 bases and J 6 bases; bases outside gene matches: 11. The CDR3 region is CSASNTDRVSQPQHF. Here the CDR3 DNA reads TGCAGTGCTAGTAATACCGACAGGGTTAGTCAGCCCCAGCATTTT.

The chain employs TRBV5-5 and TRBJ2-1; no clear D. Germline values: CDR1 SGHKS, CDR2 YYEKEE (reference sequence). This CDR3 comprises 15 residues. Trimming shortened V by 2 bases and J by 4 bases, and 13 bases separated the two germline ends. The DNA of the CDR3 is TGTGCCAGCAGCTTAGGGCTCATGGGTTACAATGAGCAGTTCTTC. Translated: CASSLGLMGYNEQFF.

The chain recombines TRBV5-7 with TRBJ2-3, with a weak D call TRBD2 (6 bases). TRBV5-7 is an ORF; its function is uncertain. This CDR3 is built from 18 residues. V gave up 3 bases and J gave up 2 bases, with 22 bases separating them. In DNA form, the CDR3 reads TGTGCCAGCAGCTCCGGGCTCCTCTGCTGGGAGGCCACAGATACGCAGTATTTT. As protein: CASSSGLLCWEATDTQYF.

This clonotype has just a few counts. The rearrangement links TRBV18 to TRBJ2-1; perhaps TRBD2 as D (5 bases). V dropped 1 base and J dropped 8 bases, with 15 bases sitting between them. Germline V gene sequence: CDR1 KGHSH, CDR2 LQKENI. The CDR3 has 15 amino acids. This chain's CDR3 is CASSPQGDSIDEQFF. The DNA of the CDR3 is TGTGCCAGCTCACCACAGGGAGATAGTATTGATGAGCAGTTCTTC.

The V and J genes are TRBV29-1 and TRBJ2-3; D remains ambiguous. Germline loops: CDR1 SQVTM, CDR2 ANQGSEA. V lost 1 base and J lost 1, with 9 bases in between. CDR3 length: 14 amino acids. The DNA of the CDR3 is TGCAGCGTTGAAGTTCTCACAGGCACAGATACGCAGTATTTT. It specifies CSVEVLTGTDTQYF.

This clonotype came up a few times. The chain combines TRBV20-1 with TRBJ2-1, with 9 bases that match TRBD2. Unmatched junction bases numbered 13, after V lost 6 bases and J lost 7 bases. This CDR3 has 15 amino acids. Germline loops: CDR1 DFQATT, CDR2 SNEGSKA (reference sequence). The CDR3 spells CSAITGTSKGNEQFF. For the CDR3, the DNA is TGCAGTGCGATTACCGGGACTAGCAAAGGGAATGAGCAGTTCTTC.

This clonotype was seen only a few times. This chain joins TRBV6-1 and TRBJ2-3; 9 positions agree with TRBD2. The germline V gene has CDR1 MNHNS and CDR2 SASEGT. J gave up 1 base and V 3 bases, and 2 bases lay outside the gene matches. The CDR3 sequence is 15 residues long. The CDR3 reads CASSEIAGGTDTQYF. The CDR3 DNA is TGTGCCAGCAGTGAGATAGCGGGGGGCACAGATACGCAGTATTTT.

This clonotype was counted many times. The chain recombines TRBV29-1 with TRBJ2-1, with 7 bases lining up with TRBD2. This CDR3 region has 14 residues. The germline V gene has CDR1 SQVTM and CDR2 ANQGSEA. V dropped 5 bases and J dropped 0; count of bases not matched to a gene: 4. The CDR3 nucleotides are TGCAGCGTTCTAGCGGATAGCTCCTACAATGAGCAGTTCTTC. It codes for CSVLADSSYNEQFF.

V gene TRBV27 combines with J gene TRBJ2-3, with 14 nucleotides matching TRBD2. Germline assignment: CDR1 MNHEY and CDR2 SMNVEV (reference sequence). J lost 5 bases, V lost 5 bases, and 9 bases had no gene match. CDR3 length equals 17 residues. The CDR3 nucleotides read TGTGCCAGCAGTCCTGGGACTAGCGGGGGTCTCGGAGATACGCAGTATTTT. Amino acid sequence: CASSPGTSGGLGDTQYF.

This chain links TRBV20-1 with TRBJ2-3; D gene uncertain. The CDR3 covers 11 residues. The ends were cut back, 1 base at V and 8 bases at J, with 7 bases in the middle. Per the germline V gene, CDR1 is DFQATT and CDR2 is SNEGSKA (reference sequence). In DNA form, the CDR3 reads TGCAGTGCTAGAGTGGTTGTTACGCAGTATTTT. It encodes CSARVVVTQYF.

The J gene is TRBJ2-7, the V gene TRBV6-5; TRBD2 might be the D (6 bases). The CDR3 runs to 13 residues. Germline-derived CDR1 and CDR2 are MNHEY and SVGAGI. V shed 2 bases and J shed 6 bases, with 11 bases lying between them. DNA of the CDR3: TGTGCCAGCAGTTACAAGACGGAGGGCGAGCAGTACTTC. Translating gives CASSYKTEGEQYF.

At least ten counts were recorded for this clonotype. For the CDR3, the DNA is TGCAGCGTGCCCTGGGGCGCCTTTACAGATACGCAGTATTTT. This translates into CSVPWGAFTDTQYF. The J gene is TRBJ2-3, the V gene TRBV29-1, with TRBD1 as a possible D gene (5 bases). The V and J ends lost 6 bases and 3 bases respectively, with 16 bases between them. The CDR3 length is 14 residues. From germline, CDR1 is SQVTM and CDR2 ANQGSEA.

This clonotype was recorded once. The chain recombines TRBV27 with TRBJ2-5; 15 bases match TRBD2. Germline loops: CDR1 MNHEY, CDR2 SMNVEV (reference sequence). The length of the CDR3 is 17 residues. The V segment lost 6 bases and the J segment 5 bases; nucleotides outside the gene matches: 10. In DNA form, the CDR3 reads TGTGCCAGCAGGGGACTAGCGGGGGGACCCGGAGTGGAGACCCAGTACTTC. It yields the protein CASRGLAGGPGVETQYF.

This clonotype was seen more than once but under ten times. This rearrangement joins TRBV9 to TRBJ2-7, with D perhaps matching TRBD1 (5 bases). The V gene's germline CDR1 is SGDLS and CDR2 YYNGEE. The length of the CDR3 is 15 residues. V lost 0 bases to trimming and J lost 3 bases, with 13 bases between them. CDR3 in amino acids: CASSVAAGKGYEQYF. CDR3 DNA sequence: TGTGCCAGCAGCGTAGCAGCAGGGAAGGGCTACGAGCAGTACTTC.

This clonotype was detected ten times or more. The chain joins TRBV10-3 to TRBJ1-5; D is unclear. Germline CDR1 ENHRY, CDR2 SYGVKD. CDR3 size: 14 residues. The V end lost 2 bases, the J end lost 4 bases, and 9 bases lay between the germline ends. Here the CDR3 reads CAISEGMENQPQHF. The CDR3 DNA sequence: TGTGCCATCAGTGAGGGAATGGAAAATCAGCCCCAGCATTTT.

Ten or more counts support this clonotype. The limits of the CDR3 on the DNA are not certain, so only TCRdb's listed CDR3 is given. J is TRBJ2-2 and V is TRBV24-1; the tabulated D call, TRBD2, remains unverified against the DNA. The length of the CDR3 is 19 amino acids, counting both ends. Germline V gene sequence: CDR1 KGHDR, CDR2 SFDVKD. CDR3 in amino acids: CATSDPMGALSLDTGELFF.

The chain employs TRBV6-6 and TRBJ2-1, with D unresolved. V lost 3 bases and J lost 1, with 4 bases in between. Germline values: CDR1 MNHNY, CDR2 SVGAGI (reference sequence). The length of the CDR3 is 13 residues. The CDR3 coding sequence is TGTGCCAGCAGTTATTTATCCTACAATGAGCAGTTCTTC. This codes for CASSYLSYNEQFF.

V usage is TRBV10-1 and J usage is TRBJ1-1; a weak D match, TRBD1 (6 bases). Germline CDR1 reads WNHNN; CDR2 reads SYGVQD (reference sequence). Trimming took 6 bases from V and 3 from J, leaving 11 bases between them. The CDR3 extends over 13 amino acids. The CDR3 here is CASSGGQDTEAFF. The CDR3 coding sequence is TGCGCCAGCAGCGGGGGGCAGGACACTGAAGCTTTCTTT.

The chain uses TRBV6-4 and TRBJ2-3; D is ambiguous. This CDR3 is 16 amino acids long. Germline V lookup: CDR1 MRHNA, CDR2 SNTAGT. Trimming removed 4 bases at V and 0 bases at J, with 14 bases between. The CDR3 sequence: CASSAEAEISTDTQYF. For the CDR3, the DNA is TGTGCCAGCAGTGCCGAAGCTGAGATTAGCACAGATACGCAGTATTTT.

The rearrangement joins TRBV7-2 to TRBJ2-3; the match to TRBD2 covers 9 bases. The length of the CDR3 is 17 residues. Germline V gene sequence: CDR1 SGHTA, CDR2 FQGNSA. Germline trimming cut 1 base from V and 6 bases from J; bases unmatched to any gene: 11. The CDR3 region has the DNA TGTGCCAGCAGCTTAGGAGGTAGCGGGAGATATAGGGATACGCAGTATTTT. Translation gives CASSLGGSGRYRDTQYF. Together with reference TRBV7-2 and TRBJ2-3, the CDR3 gives the full variable domain: GAGVSQSPSNKVTEKGKDVELRCDPISGHTALYWYRQSLGQGLEFLIYFQGNSAPDKSGLPSDRFSAERTGGSVSTLTIQRTQQEDSAVYLCASSLGGSGRYRDTQYFGPGTRLTVL.

V is TRBV5-1 and J is TRBJ1-3, with a possible D match to TRBD1 (6 bases). The CDR3 is 14 residues long. The germline gives CDR1 SGHRS, CDR2 YFSETQ. V dropped 1 base and J dropped 4 bases, with 9 bases sitting between them. The CDR3 nucleotides are TGCGCCAGCAGCTTGAAACAGGGAGGAAACACCATATATTTT. Its protein product is CASSLKQGGNTIYF.

This rearrangement joins TRBV7-8 to TRBJ1-2; 7 bases fit TRBD1. The CDR3 is 16 residues long. Germline lookup yields CDR1 SGHVS and CDR2 FQNEAQ. V shed 5 bases and J 8 bases; nucleotides not matched to a gene: 17. The CDR3 here is CASSVGLTGARGGYTF. The CDR3 nucleotides are TGTGCCAGCAGCGTGGGGTTAACAGGGGCCCGGGGGGGCTACACCTTC.

V is TRBV7-9 and J is TRBJ2-6; 9 nucleotides line up with TRBD1. V gave up 5 bases and J gave up 11 bases; unmatched junction bases: 10. The CDR3 sequence is 15 residues long. Germline V gives CDR1 SEHNR, CDR2 FQNEAQ (reference sequence). Here the CDR3 reads CASSTGQGYTHVLTF. The CDR3 bases are TGTGCCAGCAGCACGGGACAGGGATATACTCACGTCCTGACTTTC.

The genes are TRBV7-2 and TRBJ2-1; 7 bases agree with TRBD2. Trimming removed 5 bases from V and 4 bases from J; junction bases left unmatched: 5. The germline CDR1 and CDR2 sequences are SGHTA and FQGNSA. The CDR3 covers 14 residues. The CDR3, as DNA: TGTGCCAGCAGCCGGGAAGCGGGATACAATGAGCAGTTCTTC. Amino acids: CASSREAGYNEQFF.